This note documents a single TCR beta chain sequence. Its antigen is currently unknown. It was patients with CD8+CD57+ cell expansion by flow cytometry who were chosen for sequencing. Among the patients, none had received any therapy at the time of blood sampling. Investigators profiled TCR beta VDJ and CDR3 from genomic DNA template. TCRdb passed the reads through MiXCR, listing each CDR3 protein once. The sample yields approximately 190,000 distinct CDR3 sequences, 40% to 50% seen once. This sample was taken from a study of CD8+CD57+ T cells in acquired aplastic anemia. Background on the study: The mean DNA yield obtained from sorted CD4+ and CD8+ cells came to approximately 3.2 ug. Overall study results and limits: Sharing between patients and controls was observed for twenty-nine CD8+ CDR3 sequences.

The sequencing input was sorted CD4+, CD8+, or CD8+CD57+ T cells (not recorded which) from PBMCs. The clonotype comes from a human donor with aplastic anemia.

In DNA, the CDR3 is TGTGCCAGCAGTCCGGGACAGGGCGACTATGGCTACACCTTC. Protein sequence: CASSPGQGDYGYTF. This rearrangement joins TRBV11-1 to TRBJ1-2; 9 bases match TRBD1. This CDR3 has 14 amino acids. Germline-derived CDR1 and CDR2 are SGHAT and FQDESV (reference sequence). V shed 6 bases, J shed 3 bases, and the junction held 5 bases outside the gene matches.